Described below is a single TCR beta chain sequence and its context. What this receptor recognizes is not known. Per-nucleotide qualities are absent, and no much larger clonotype sits a single base away. The germline V gene (reference sequence) supplies CDR1 DFQATT and CDR2 SNEGSKA. V is pared back by 6 bases and J by 8 bases, with 11 bases lying between the germline termini. CDR3 length: 11 amino acids, cysteine to phenylalanine. The kept DNA is CDR3 alone, 33 bases in frame from the first base. RNA was extracted using the RNeasy kit, and about 0.5 to 1 ug of the RNA was reverse transcribed with random hexamers. The immunoSEQ multiplex PCR assay, which covers 54 Vbeta and 13 Jbeta segments, was used to amplify TCR beta CDR3 regions. PCR amplification bias was corrected by using a synthetic template baseline for primer optimization and computational correction. Under the source paper's analysis protocol: Only productive sequences were kept, with reads annotated to V, D and J genes according to IMGT and analyzed in immunoSEQ Analyzer. Clonality was calculated as one minus the Shannon entropy normalized by log2 of the number of productive unique sequences. Public and private clones were assessed among the 100 most prevalent clones of each patient and control. Clones were defined as Susac-specific when absent from the healthy and MS cohorts, from roughly 1,000 published viral clones and from other ImmuneACCESS disease sequences. The raw public data were reprocessed by TCRdb itself: fastp quality trimming at Q25, MiXCR clonotype calling, in-frame beta chains only. Entries are consolidated by CDR3 protein sequence, retaining the most common genes and DNA. TCRdb, rather than the study authors, made the V and J calls. Here the sample has 100,000 or so distinct CDR3 sequences; roughly 94% occur a single time. Of the sample, less than 0.4% is held by the ten largest clones.

Peripheral blood CD8+ and CD4+ T cells from healthy donors, Susac syndrome patients and multiple sclerosis patients were profiled using high-throughput TCR beta sequencing. The Susac syndrome patients fulfilled recently defined diagnostic criteria for definite or probable disease. Bulk CD8+ and CD4+ T cells were purified by magnetic negative isolation, whereas CD8+ TEMRA cells were enriched by FACS. Blood was drawn into EDTA tubes, processed within 24 hours, and PBMCs were isolated by density gradient centrifugation. PBMCs intended for TCR sequencing were cryopreserved in liquid nitrogen and thawed later in a water bath at 37 degrees C. Purity of sorted or isolated CD4+, CD8+ and CD8+ TEMRA cells was at least 90%. This sample stems from a study of CD8 T cells in Susac syndrome (dated by TCRdb to between 2018 and 2020). Broadly, across the study: Among the Susac syndrome patients who were sequenced, clinically active disease was present in about 6 and clinical remission was observed in eight or nine. At the time of blood withdrawal, Susac syndrome patients were either therapy-naive, taking corticosteroids (with some also receiving IVIg), or on IVIg alone. Whether CD8+ T cell activation and differentiation in Susac syndrome was antigen driven was tested using repertoire sequencing.

What the study reported, not specific to this receptor: The CD4+ T cell repertoire of patients with Susac syndrome showed no detectable clonal expansion. The number of individuals in the TCR sequencing and HLA analysis was recognized as being relatively small.

The TCR sequence derives from a human donor with Susac syndrome. The rearranged segments are TRBV20-1 and TRBJ1-3, with the D gene not confidently named. The sequenced material came from CD4+ T cells from PBMCs. The CDR3 region reads CSALSVDTIYF. Read as DNA, the sequence is TGCAGTGCACTCTCGGTGGACACCATATATTTT.